This TCR beta chain was documented in a study of control samples from healthy donors and cancer patients. The assay was immunoSEQ multiplex PCR, and TCRdb's table has in-frame clones only and misses some. There are about 410,000 clones in the sample; around nine tenths occur only once, and roughly 6.4% lies in the top ten. Germline CDR1 and CDR2: GTSNPN and SVGIG (reference sequence). This CDR3 is built from 11 residues. The V end was cut by 4 bases, the J end by 3 bases, with 5 bases between. Sequenced: PBMCs. The genes are TRBV30 and TRBJ2-3; D not certain. This TCR derives from a man between 35 and 55 years old with head and neck cancer. The CDR3 region has the DNA TGTGCCTGGACGGATACAGATACGCAGTATTTT. It yields the protein CAWTDTDTQYF.